These 17 T cell receptor beta chains were all obtained from the same sample, sequenced in a study of T cell responses to AZD1222 COVID-19 vaccine. Libraries were prepared by immunoSEQ multiplex PCR; TCRdb keeps only in-frame clonotypes and omits some of them. The sample shows about 180,000 clones, around 89% of them seen only once. Sample: peripheral blood, taken 28 days after the second AZD1222 dose. The receptor source for this set is an adult who received the AZD1222 COVID-19 vaccine.

The genes are TRBV15 and TRBJ2-3; possibly TRBD1 for D (6 bases). The V gene lost 1 base and the J gene lost 0 bases, with 14 bases spanning the gap. Germline V gene data show CDR1 as LNHNV and CDR2 as YYDKDF (reference sequence). The CDR3 is made up of 17 amino acids. CDR3 protein: CATSRGVGQSSTDTQYF. In nucleotides, the CDR3 is TGTGCCACCAGCAGAGGAGTTGGACAGTCTAGCACAGATACGCAGTATTTT.

The rearrangement joins TRBV7-2 to TRBJ2-7, with 7 nucleotides matching TRBD1. The V and J ends lost 2 bases and 3 bases, in that order; junction bases with no gene match: 7. The CDR3 consists of 15 residues. The germline gives CDR1 SGHTA, CDR2 FQGNSA. The CDR3 is CASSLSEGAYYEQYF. Written as DNA, the CDR3 is TGTGCCAGCAGCTTAAGTGAGGGGGCGTACTACGAGCAGTACTTC.

J is TRBJ2-7 and V is TRBV29-1, with TRBD1 matching over 10 bases. V shed 6 bases, J shed 6 bases, and the junction held 5 bases outside the gene matches. The CDR3 has 12 residues. Germline lookup yields CDR1 SQVTM and CDR2 ANQGSEA. CDR3 residues: CSVGTGAGEQYF. Here the CDR3 DNA reads TGCAGCGTCGGGACAGGGGCGGGCGAGCAGTACTTC.

The chain has TRBV11-3 and TRBJ2-2; 9 bases agree with TRBD1. The CDR3 is 15 residues long. CDR1 is SGHNT, CDR2 YENEEA, per germline. The junction had 8 bases not matched to a gene; V was cut back by 5 bases and J by 7 bases. The CDR3 DNA follows: TGTGCCAGCAGCATCGGGACAGGGACGATCGGGGAGCTGTTTTTT. As protein: CASSIGTGTIGELFF.

This chain joins TRBV11-3 and TRBJ2-7; 9 positions match TRBD2. The germline V gene has CDR1 SGHNT and CDR2 YENEEA. The CDR3 has 15 amino acids. V was clipped by 8 bases and J by 5 bases; unmatched bases: 13. CDR3 nucleotides: TGTGCCAGCTCAGCGGGGCTAGCGGGAATGAACGAGCAGTACTTC. Amino acids: CASSAGLAGMNEQYF.

The chain links TRBV6-2 or TRBV6-3 to TRBJ2-7; D might be TRBD2 (6 bases). CDR1 and CDR2 from the germline V gene are MNHEY and SVGEGT. The CDR3 is 14 residues long. Trimming stripped 1 base from V and 6 bases from J, with 13 bases between. This CDR3 reads CASSYWEVASEQYF. DNA for the CDR3: TGTGCCAGCAGTTACTGGGAGGTTGCGAGCGAGCAGTACTTC.

The chain recombines TRBV5-1 with TRBJ2-3; a weak D match, TRBD1 (6 bases). V lost 4 bases to trimming and J lost 3 bases, with 12 bases between them. The CDR3 spans 14 residues. CDR1 is SGHRS and CDR2 is YFSETQ in the germline V gene. CDR3 nucleotides: TGCGCCAGCAGCCGGTGGACAGTAACAGATACGCAGTATTTT. This encodes CASSRWTVTDTQYF.

V is TRBV7-2 and J is TRBJ1-3; TRBD1 is a possible D gene (6 bases). The CDR3 totals 17 residues. V was cut by 3 bases and J by 0 bases, with 15 bases left in between. The germline CDR1 and CDR2 sequences are SGHTA and FQGNSA. The CDR3 bases are TGTGCCAGCAGCTTGAGTACAGGGCGAGGCTCTGGAAACACCATATATTTT. It is translated as CASSLSTGRGSGNTIYF.

The chain links TRBV7-9 to TRBJ2-5; weak D call: TRBD1 (6 bases). V lost 2 bases, J lost 3 bases, and 10 bases lay in between. Germline loops: CDR1 SEHNR, CDR2 FQNEAQ (reference sequence). The length of the CDR3 is 14 residues. Here the CDR3 DNA reads TGTGCCAGCAGCTTAATGGCAGGGGAAGAGACCCAGTACTTC. As protein: CASSLMAGEETQYF.

The chain carries TRBV5-5 and TRBJ2-5; 8 bases match TRBD2. J lost 4 bases, V lost 9 bases, and 14 bases had no gene match. CDR3 length: 15 amino acids. CDR1 is SGHKS, CDR2 YYEKEE, per germline (reference sequence). This CDR3 is CATGSPSGSGETQYF. The CDR3 DNA follows: TGTGCCACTGGAAGCCCGAGCGGGAGTGGAGAGACCCAGTACTTC.

The chain uses TRBV27 and TRBJ2-7; 7 bases agree with TRBD1. V lost 2 bases and J lost 4; bases outside the gene matches: 8. This CDR3 region has 15 residues. Germline CDR1 is MNHEY and CDR2 is SMNVEV (reference sequence). The CDR3 spells CASSLIPDRAYEQYF. CDR3 bases: TGTGCCAGCAGTTTAATACCCGACAGGGCATACGAGCAGTACTTC.

V usage is TRBV24-1 and J usage is TRBJ2-7, with D tentatively TRBD1 or TRBD2 (6 bases each). Trimming left V 4 bases short and J 1 base short, with 16 bases between. Germline CDR1 and CDR2: KGHDR and SFDVKD. CDR3 size: 16 residues. This CDR3 reads CATSDGGPGRSYEQYF. In DNA, the CDR3 is TGTGCCACCAGTGACGGGGGCCCGGGGAGATCCTACGAGCAGTACTTC.

CDR3: CASSIRTGSYEQYF. DNA of the CDR3: TGTGCCAGTAGTATCCGGACGGGATCCTACGAGCAGTACTTC. The chain recombines TRBV19 with TRBJ2-7, with D perhaps matching TRBD2 (5 bases). There are 14 residues in the CDR3. V lost 3 bases to trimming and J lost 1 base, with 10 bases between them. Germline-derived CDR1 and CDR2 are LNHDA and SQIVND (reference sequence).

The chain combines TRBV7-2 with TRBJ1-5; tentatively, D is TRBD1 (5 bases). The CDR3 contains 14 residues. Germline V lookup: CDR1 SGHTA, CDR2 FQGNSA. Deletions cut 1 base from V and 4 bases from J, with 8 bases between. This CDR3 is CASSLVGVNQPQHF. In DNA, the CDR3 is TGTGCCAGCAGCTTAGTAGGGGTTAATCAGCCCCAGCATTTT.

V gene TRBV27 combines with J gene TRBJ2-1, with D tentatively TRBD2 (6 bases). The CDR3 has 17 residues. CDR1 and CDR2 (germline): MNHEY, SMNVEV (reference sequence). Trimming removed 9 bases at V and 4 bases at J, with 25 bases between. Here the CDR3 DNA reads TGTGCCAGTCGGGGTGGAGGAGGGCTTAAATGGTACAATGAGCAGTTCTTC. Its protein product is CASRGGGGLKWYNEQFF.

This chain links TRBV3-1 (or the pseudogene TRBV3-2) with TRBJ2-3; D uncertain. V lost 1 base and J lost 2, with 10 bases in between. CDR1 and CDR2 (germline): LGHDT, YNNKEL (reference sequence). CDR3 size: 15 residues. Here the CDR3 reads CASSQGASHTDTQYF. The DNA for the CDR3 is TGTGCCAGCAGCCAAGGGGCCAGCCACACAGATACGCAGTATTTT.

CDR3 sequence reads: CASSPRYEQYF. CDR3 nucleotide sequence: TGTGCCAGCAGCCCCCGGTACGAGCAGTACTTC. The genes are TRBV28 and TRBJ2-7; D ambiguous. Germline CDR1 MDHEN, CDR2 SYDVKM. V dropped 6 bases and J dropped 4 bases, with 7 bases sitting between them. The CDR3 totals 11 residues.